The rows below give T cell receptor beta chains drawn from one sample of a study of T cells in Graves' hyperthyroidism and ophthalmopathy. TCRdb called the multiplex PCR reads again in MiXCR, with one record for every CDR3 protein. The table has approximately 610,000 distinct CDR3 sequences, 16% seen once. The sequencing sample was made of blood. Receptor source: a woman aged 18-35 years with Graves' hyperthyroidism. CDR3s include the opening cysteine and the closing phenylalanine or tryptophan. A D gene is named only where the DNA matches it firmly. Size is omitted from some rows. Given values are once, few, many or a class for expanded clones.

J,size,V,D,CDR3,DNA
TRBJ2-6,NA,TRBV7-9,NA,CASSLGVNSGANVLTF,TGTGCCAGCAGCTTAGGGGTGAACTCTGGGGCCAACGTCCTGACTTTC
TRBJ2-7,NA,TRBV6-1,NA,CASSERRDRPYEQYF,TGTGCCAGCAGCGAAAGGAGGGACAGACCCTACGAGCAGTACTTC
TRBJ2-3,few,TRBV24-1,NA,CATSDSGRGDTQYF,TGTGCCACCAGTGATTCCGGACGGGGGGATACGCAGTATTTT
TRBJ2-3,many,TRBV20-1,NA,CSARLLRGASTDTQYF,TGCAGTGCTAGGCTTCTACGGGGGGCCAGCACAGATACGCAGTATTTT
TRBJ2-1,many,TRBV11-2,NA,CASSRSGASNEQFF,TGTGCCAGCAGCAGAAGCGGCGCAAGCAATGAGCAGTTCTTC
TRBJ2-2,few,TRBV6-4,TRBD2,CASSAGTSDTGELFF,TGTGCCAGCAGTGCCGGGACTAGCGACACCGGGGAGCTGTTTTTT
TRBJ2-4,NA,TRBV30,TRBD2,CAWSVREDIQYF,TGTGCCTGGAGTGTACGGGAGGACATTCAGTACTTC
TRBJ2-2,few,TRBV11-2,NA,CASSFRGAANTGELFF,TGTGCCAGCAGCTTCCGGGGGGCAGCGAACACCGGGGAGCTGTTTTTT
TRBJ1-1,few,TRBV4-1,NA,CASSPSAGVQAEAFF,TGCGCCAGCAGCCCGTCGGCAGGGGTTCAAGCTGAAGCTTTCTTT
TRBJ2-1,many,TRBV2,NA,CASSATTTAQGFF,TGTGCCAGCAGTGCAACCACGACAGCCCAGGGGTTCTTC
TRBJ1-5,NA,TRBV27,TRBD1,CASSLLGGQGSQPQHF,TGTGCCAGCAGTTTATTGGGGGGACAGGGTAGTCAGCCCCAGCATTTT
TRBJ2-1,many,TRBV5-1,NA,CASGNMGLLGNEQFF,TGCGCCAGCGGCAATATGGGTCTTCTCGGCAATGAGCAGTTCTTC
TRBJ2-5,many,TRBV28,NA,CAISVDPLIEETQYF,TGTGCCATCAGCGTTGATCCCCTCATAGAAGAGACCCAGTACTTC
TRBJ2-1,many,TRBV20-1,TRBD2,CSARSSRGLAGANEQFF,TGCAGTGCTAGATCATCACGGGGACTAGCGGGGGCCAATGAGCAGTTCTTC
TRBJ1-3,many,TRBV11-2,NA,CASSLVKDPGNTIYF,TGTGCCAGCAGCTTAGTTAAGGACCCTGGAAACACCATATATTTT
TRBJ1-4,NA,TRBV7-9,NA,CASSLGVNEKLFF,TGTGCCAGCAGCTTAGGGGTTAATGAAAAACTGTTTTTT
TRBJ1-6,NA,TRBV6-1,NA,CASRSTPDGQNSPLHF,TGTGCCAGCAGGTCCACCCCGGACGGTCAGAATTCACCCCTCCACTTT
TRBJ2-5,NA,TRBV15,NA,CATTRSYQETQYF,TGTGCCACCACCAGATCATACCAAGAGACCCAGTACTTC
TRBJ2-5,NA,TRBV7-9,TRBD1,CASSLDRGMWETQYF,TGTGCCAGCAGCTTAGACAGGGGAATGTGGGAGACCCAGTACTTC
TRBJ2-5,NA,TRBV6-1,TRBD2,CASSIAGGTQYF,TGTGCCAGCAGTATAGCGGGAGGTACCCAGTACTTC
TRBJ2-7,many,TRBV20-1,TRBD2,CSASRGDTVLEQYF,TGCAGTGCTAGTCGGGGGGATACCGTCCTCGAGCAGTACTTC
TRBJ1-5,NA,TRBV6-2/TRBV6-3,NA,CASSRDKAANQPQHF,TGTGCCAGCAGTCGGGACAAGGCGGCGAATCAGCCCCAGCATTTT
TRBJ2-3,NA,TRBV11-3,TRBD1,CASSLPGTGTTDTQYF,TGTGCCAGCAGCTTACCCGGGACAGGGACCACAGATACGCAGTATTTT
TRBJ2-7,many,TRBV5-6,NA,CASSLWGVGEQYF,TGTGCCAGCAGCTTGTGGGGGGTGGGCGAGCAGTACTTC
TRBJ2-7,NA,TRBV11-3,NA,CASSLRQGLYEQYF,TGTGCTAGCAGCTTAAGGCAGGGTCTCTACGAGCAGTACTTC
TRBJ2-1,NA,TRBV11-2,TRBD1,CASSLTLTGEQFF,TGTGCCAGCAGCCTAACCCTGACAGGGGAGCAGTTCTTC
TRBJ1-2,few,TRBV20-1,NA,CSATGTPSNYGYTF,TGCAGTGCAACCGGGACACCCTCTAACTATGGCTACACCTTC
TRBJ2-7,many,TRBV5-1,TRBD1,CASSFYRGQGEQYF,TGCGCCAGCAGCTTTTACAGGGGGCAGGGTGAGCAGTACTTC
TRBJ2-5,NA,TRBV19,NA,CASSITGTPKETQYF,TGTGCCAGTAGTATTACCGGAACCCCAAAAGAGACCCAGTACTTC
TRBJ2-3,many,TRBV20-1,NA,CSARHSSTDTQYF,TGCAGTGCTAGACACTCTAGCACAGATACGCAGTATTTT
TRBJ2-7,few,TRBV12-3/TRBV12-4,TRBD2,CASSFLAGDSYEQYF,TGTGCCAGCAGTTTTTTAGCGGGGGACTCCTACGAGCAGTACTTC
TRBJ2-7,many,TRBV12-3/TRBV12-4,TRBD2,CASSFSGGSYEQYF,TGTGCCAGCAGTTTCTCGGGGGGCTCCTACGAGCAGTACTTC
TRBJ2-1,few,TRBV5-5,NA,CASSLGSGVYNEQFF,TGTGCCAGCAGCTTAGGGAGCGGAGTATACAATGAGCAGTTCTTC
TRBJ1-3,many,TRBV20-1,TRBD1,CSATGTEGNTIYF,TGCAGTGCGACCGGGACAGAAGGAAACACCATATATTTT
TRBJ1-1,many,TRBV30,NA,CAWKREGNTEAFF,TGTGCCTGGAAGCGGGAGGGGAACACTGAAGCTTTCTTT
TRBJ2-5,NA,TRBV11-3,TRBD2,CASSFLGRGQETQYF,TGTGCCAGCAGCTTCCTGGGGCGGGGGCAAGAGACCCAGTACTTC
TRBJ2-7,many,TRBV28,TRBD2,CASSPSGRSGYEQYF,TGTGCCAGCAGCCCGAGCGGGAGAAGTGGGTACGAGCAGTACTTC
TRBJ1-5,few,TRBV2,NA,CASSGQNQPQHF,TGTGCCAGCAGTGGACAGAATCAGCCCCAGCATTTT
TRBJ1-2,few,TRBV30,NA,CAWSVLGVGGYTF,TGTGCCTGGAGTGTACTGGGGGTTGGTGGCTACACCTTC
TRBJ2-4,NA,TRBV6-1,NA,CASSYGVIAKNIQYF,TGTGCCAGCAGTTATGGGGTAATAGCCAAAAACATTCAGTACTTC
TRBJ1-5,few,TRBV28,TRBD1,CASSPQGQGLYSNQPQHF,TGTGCCAGCAGTCCCCAGGGACAGGGCCTTTATAGCAATCAGCCCCAGCATTTT
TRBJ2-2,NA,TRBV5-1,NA,CASSEINTGELFF,TGTGCCAGCAGCGAGATCAACACCGGGGAGCTGTTTTTT
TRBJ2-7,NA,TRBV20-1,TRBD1,CSARGGTEKPYEQYF,TGCAGTGCTAGAGGGGGGACAGAAAAACCCTACGAGCAGTACTTC
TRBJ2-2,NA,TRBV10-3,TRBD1,CAISDPRTGTGGFAGELFF,TGTGCCATCAGTGACCCCAGGACCGGGACAGGGGGCTTTGCCGGGGAGCTGTTTTTT
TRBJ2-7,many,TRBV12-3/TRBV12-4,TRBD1,CASSLTGTGTYEQYF,TGTGCCAGCAGTCTAACCGGGACAGGTACCTACGAGCAGTACTTC